What follows describes a single T cell receptor (beta chain). No antigen is known for it. Trimming cost V 3 bases and J 8 bases, with 13 bases left between them. CDR1 and CDR2 (germline): MNHNS, SASEGT. The CDR3 has 13 residues. The data were obtained in a study of cytomegalovirus exposure and HLA in healthy donors. General study results and limits: Across HLA loci, a later analysis found differing TCR association rates, with DRB1 most and HLA-C fewest.

Use of 60 Vbeta and 13 Jbeta primers characterized the PCR. Repertoires were generated with immunoSEQ multiplex PCR, while TCRdb's copy carries only in-frame clones and drops some. Its clone listing holds 80,000 or so clones. This chain uses TRBV6-1 with TRBJ1-2, with D uncertain. The receptor was derived from a woman aged 25 to 39 in good health and CMV-seronegative. Sequencing was done on a sample of PBMCs. The CDR3 sequence is CASSEIREGGYTF. As DNA, the CDR3 is TGTGCCAGCAGTGAGATCCGGGAGGGAGGCTACACCTTC.